This T cell receptor (beta chain) was found in a study of tumor-infiltrating lymphocytes in localized non-small cell lung cancer. This clone showed up just a few times. This CDR3 has 16 amino acids. CDR1 is SGHNT, CDR2 YENEEA, per germline. The junction had 4 bases not matched to a gene; V was cut back by 0 bases and J by 0 bases. Repertoires were generated with immunoSEQ multiplex PCR, while TCRdb's copy carries only in-frame clones and drops some. This sample yields about 14,000 clones, of which about four fifths are seen a single time; 2% to 3% belongs to the top ten. This chain links TRBV11-3 with TRBJ2-5; 7 nucleotides align to TRBD1. Sequencing was carried out using lung tumor tissue. This receptor was obtained from a human donor with non-small cell lung cancer. The CDR3 DNA sequence: TGTGCCAGCAGCTTAGAGCAGGGGGTGGACCAAGAGACCCAGTACTTC. Translating it yields CASSLEQGVDQETQYF.